One and the same sample provided the 9 T cell receptor beta chains below, sequenced in a study of type 1 regulatory T cells. From the reads, TCRdb called clonotypes with MiXCR, one entry per CDR3 protein. The data hold some 89,000 distinct CDR3 sequences, with 31% observed a single time. Sequenced: CD4+ T cells, either the whole sample or a sorted fraction (not recorded which). These receptor sequences come from a human donor in good health.

V usage is TRBV28 and J usage is TRBJ2-3; a possible D gene is TRBD1 (5 bases). The CDR3 runs to 15 residues. V lost 1 base and J lost 1, with 9 bases in between. Germline CDR1 and CDR2: MDHEN and SYDVKM. CDR3 in DNA: TGTGCCAGCAGTTTATCGGGCAGGGGCACAGATACGCAGTATTTT. It yields the protein CASSLSGRGTDTQYF.

The chain employs TRBV18 and TRBJ1-2; the D is unclear. CDR1 is KGHSH and CDR2 is LQKENI in the germline V gene. The V and J ends lost 6 bases and 6 bases respectively, with 20 bases between them. The CDR3 is 15 residues long. Here the CDR3 DNA reads TGTGCCAGCTCGCGATCCTCGGCAGCCCTAGATGGCTACACCTTC. This encodes CASSRSSAALDGYTF.

The chain combines TRBV7-2 with TRBJ1-4, with TRBD1 matching 11 bases. CDR3 length: 16 amino acids. V shed 4 bases and J 8 bases; nucleotides not matched to a gene: 9. Germline-derived CDR1 and CDR2 are SGHTA and FQGNSA. The DNA for the CDR3 is TGTGCCAGCAGCTCCGGCCGGGACAGGGGGGGGGAAAAACTGTTTTTT. It specifies CASSSGRDRGGEKLFF.

This clonotype was counted a few times. CDR3 loop: CASSAGTADQPQHF. In DNA form, the CDR3 reads TGTGCCAGCAGCGCCGGGACAGCCGATCAGCCCCAGCATTTT. This chain connects TRBV9 to TRBJ1-5, with TRBD1 matching 7 bases. With V trimmed by 3 bases and J by 5 bases, 5 bases remained unmatched. The CDR3 contains 14 residues. The germline V gene has CDR1 SGDLS and CDR2 YYNGEE.

This clonotype was seen only a few times. This chain links TRBV19 with TRBJ1-1; D gene ambiguous. The CDR3 runs to 14 residues. In germline, CDR1 is LNHDA, CDR2 SQIVND (reference sequence). V was shortened by 7 bases and J by 1 base, with 13 bases between the two germline ends. Here the CDR3 reads CASTLKGRNTEAFF. In nucleotides, the CDR3 is TGTGCCAGTACGTTAAAAGGACGGAACACTGAAGCTTTCTTT.

The CDR3 sequence is CASRDTDTQYF. The CDR3 DNA follows: TGTGCCAGCAGGGACACAGATACGCAGTATTTT. The chain links TRBV7-9 to TRBJ2-3; no reliable D call. Germline loops: CDR1 SEHNR, CDR2 FQNEAQ (reference sequence). V dropped 6 bases and J dropped 2 bases, with 3 bases sitting between them. The length of the CDR3 is 11 residues.

The gene calls are TRBV12-5 and TRBJ2-5; D may be TRBD1 (6 bases). V gave up 7 bases and J gave up 0 bases, with 24 bases separating them. This CDR3 is built from 18 residues. Germline V gene lookup returns CDR1 LGHNT and CDR2 FRNRAP. The CDR3 DNA reads as TGTGCTAGTGCTCGAGGACAGCAAGCTATCACGTACCAAGAGACCCAGTACTTC. It codes for CASARGQQAITYQETQYF.

This clonotype has only a few counts. The chain combines TRBV6-6 with TRBJ1-2; 9 bases map to TRBD1. Losses at the gene ends were 5 bases for V and 4 bases for J; bases not matched to a gene: 8. Germline V gives CDR1 MNHNY, CDR2 SVGAGI (reference sequence). The CDR3 covers 15 residues. This CDR3 is CASSPGQGGSYGYTF. The DNA for the CDR3 is TGTGCCAGCAGTCCGGGACAGGGCGGATCCTATGGCTACACCTTC.

The rearrangement links TRBV15 to TRBJ2-7, with 7 nucleotides matching TRBD2. Germline V gives CDR1 LNHNV, CDR2 YYDKDF (reference sequence). The length of the CDR3 is 17 residues. Trimming at V came to 0 bases and at J to 5 bases, leaving 13 bases not matched to a gene. The CDR3 spells CATSRELVWGGGDEQYF. CDR3 nucleotides: TGTGCCACCAGCAGAGAGCTCGTTTGGGGGGGAGGCGACGAGCAGTACTTC.